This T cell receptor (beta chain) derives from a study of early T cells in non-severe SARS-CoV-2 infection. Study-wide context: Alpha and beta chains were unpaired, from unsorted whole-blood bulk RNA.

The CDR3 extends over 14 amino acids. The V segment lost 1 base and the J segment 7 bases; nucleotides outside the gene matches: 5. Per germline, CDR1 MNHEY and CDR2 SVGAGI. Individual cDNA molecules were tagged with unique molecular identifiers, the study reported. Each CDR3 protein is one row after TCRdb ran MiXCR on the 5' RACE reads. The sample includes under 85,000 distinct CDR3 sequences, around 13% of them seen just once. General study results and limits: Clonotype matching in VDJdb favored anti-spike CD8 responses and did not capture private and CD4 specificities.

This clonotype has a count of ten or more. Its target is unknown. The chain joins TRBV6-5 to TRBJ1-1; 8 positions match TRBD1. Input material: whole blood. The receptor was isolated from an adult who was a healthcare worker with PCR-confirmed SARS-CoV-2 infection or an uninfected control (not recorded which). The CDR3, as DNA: TGTGCCAGCAGTTACTACGACAGGGGCGGTGAAGCTTTCTTT. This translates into CASSYYDRGGEAFF.